The T cell receptor (beta chain) described here comes from a study of molecular identifiers for immune sequencing clone quantification. This clonotype was picked up a small number of times. The CDR3 covers 14 residues. From germline, CDR1 is DFQATT and CDR2 SNEGSKA (reference sequence). V shed 5 bases and J 8 bases; nucleotides not matched to a gene: 9. With listed TCR primers and previously described methods, bulk TCR libraries were prepared. TCRdb re-derived calls from the PCR reads in MiXCR, one entry per CDR3 protein. The table shows some 650,000 distinct CDR3 sequences, with about 20% occurring only once.

This sequence was found in a human donor in good health. Some libraries in this study had Jurkat cell RNA spiked in. The J gene is TRBJ2-1, the V gene TRBV20-1; the match to TRBD2 covers 10 bases. The sequenced material came from naive CD8+ T cells from blood, with Jurkat cell RNA spiked in. As to subset: FACS-sorted CD8+CD4-CCR7+CD45RA+ naive T cells. The CDR3: CSAWTSGDLHEQFF. CDR3 bases: TGCAGTGCTTGGACTAGCGGAGATCTCCATGAGCAGTTCTTC.